One and the same sample provided the 13 T cell receptor beta chains below, sequenced in a study of blood T cell repertoires in COVID-19 (dated by TCRdb to the early 2020s). The receptor library was made with the immunoSEQ multiplex PCR assay. TCRdb re-hosts the immuneACCESS table, in-frame sequences only. Its copies lack some clones; in the studies checked, an unresolved V gene accounts for under half of them, and the cause for the rest is not known. The table for this sample lists over 200,000 clones; 70% to 90% of them were counted only once. The ten largest account for 11% of the sample. The sample comprised PBMCs or T cells enriched from blood (not recorded which). Receptors were obtained from a man under 40 who had recovered from COVID-19.

The rearrangement uses TRBV7-9 and TRBJ1-4, with 10 bases lining up with TRBD1. This CDR3 is 12 amino acids long. Trimming cost V 5 bases and J 15 bases; bases outside gene matches: 6. Germline CDR1 and CDR2: SEHNR and FQNEAQ (reference sequence). The CDR3 region has the DNA TGTGCCAGCAGCGCCTCCGGGACAGGGGTGTTTTTT. It yields the protein CASSASGTGVFF.

J is TRBJ2-3 and V is TRBV18, with 12 bases fitting TRBD1. Trimming cost V 4 bases and J 6 bases; bases outside gene matches: 8. The CDR3 runs to 16 residues. Germline CDR1 is KGHSH and CDR2 is LQKENI. The CDR3 loop is CASSHIRDRGPDTQYF. In DNA, the CDR3 is TGTGCCAGCTCACACATCCGGGACAGGGGGCCGGATACGCAGTATTTT.

This sequence joins TRBV19 and TRBJ2-1; possibly TRBD2 for D (6 bases). V lost 5 bases to trimming and J lost 0 bases, with 11 bases between them. Germline V gene lookup returns CDR1 LNHDA and CDR2 SQIVND (reference sequence). The CDR3 consists of 15 residues. CDR3 DNA sequence: TGTGCCAGTAGTGTTCTAGCGTTCTCCTACAATGAGCAGTTCTTC. Translation gives CASSVLAFSYNEQFF.

This clone has just one count. The chain joins TRBV7-9 to TRBJ2-3; 9 bases line up with TRBD2. V dropped 5 bases and J dropped 3; count of bases not matched to a gene: 6. CDR3 size: 15 residues. Looked up from germline, CDR1 is SEHNR and CDR2 is FQNEAQ (reference sequence). The CDR3 DNA follows: TGTGCCAGCAGCCGTGCTGCGGGAGGGACAGATACGCAGTATTTT. This codes for CASSRAAGGTDTQYF. The full variable domain, its missing parts supplied by reference TRBV7-9 and TRBJ2-3, is DTGVSQNPRHKITKRGQNVTFRCDPISEHNRLYWYRQTLGQGPEFLTYFQNEAQLEKSRLLSDRFSAERPKGSFSTLEIQRTEQGDSAMYLCASSRAAGGTDTQYFGPGTRLTVL.

The chain uses TRBV5-8 and TRBJ1-5, with 10 nucleotides matching TRBD1. The CDR3 extends over 15 amino acids. V lost 1 base and J lost 5; bases outside the gene matches: 3. Germline CDR1 reads SGHTS; CDR2 reads YDEGEE. The CDR3 nucleotides are TGTGCCAGCAGCTTGTCTGGGACAGGGGATCAGCCCCAGCATTTT. It specifies CASSLSGTGDQPQHF.

V and J are TRBV6-1 and TRBJ2-7; possibly TRBD1 for D (5 bases). Germline V gives CDR1 MNHNS, CDR2 SASEGT. V gave up 3 bases and J gave up 4 bases, with 16 bases separating them. The length of the CDR3 is 15 residues. The CDR3 region is CASSEWAGQLYEQYF. The CDR3 DNA is TGTGCCAGCAGTGAGTGGGCAGGGCAGCTATACGAGCAGTACTTC.

This chain links TRBV6-5 with TRBJ1-6; D remains ambiguous. Trimming left V 6 bases short and J 9 bases short, with 15 bases between. Germline values: CDR1 MNHEY, CDR2 SVGAGI. This CDR3 comprises 14 residues. In DNA, the CDR3 is TGTGCCAGCAGCCTTGACGGGGATTTTTCACCCCTCCACTTT. It specifies CASSLDGDFSPLHF.

The chain couples TRBV14 to TRBJ1-5; D not certain. Germline assignment: CDR1 SGHDN and CDR2 FVKESK. Trimming stripped 4 bases from V and 1 base from J, with 8 bases between. This CDR3 contains 14 residues. In nucleotides, the CDR3 is TGTGCCAGCAGCCTTGGAGACAGCAATCAGCCCCAGCATTTT. This gives the protein CASSLGDSNQPQHF.

The J gene is TRBJ2-7, the V gene TRBV3-1 (or the pseudogene TRBV3-2); no definite D call. The CDR3 sequence is 13 residues long. Trimming removed 0 bases from V and 4 bases from J, with 7 bases in between. Germline V gives CDR1 LGHDT, CDR2 YNNKEL (reference sequence). This CDR3 is CASSQDLSYEQYF. The CDR3 nucleotides read TGTGCCAGCAGCCAAGATCTGAGTTACGAGCAGTACTTC.

As DNA, the CDR3 is TGTGCCAGCAGCGCCGGGCCGGGACAGGGTGTCAACGAGCAGTACTTC. Its protein product is CASSAGPGQGVNEQYF. The chain is built from TRBV9 and TRBJ2-7, with 9 nucleotides matching TRBD1. The CDR3 is 16 amino acids. The junction had 12 bases not matched to a gene; V was cut back by 3 bases and J by 5 bases. The germline V gene has CDR1 SGDLS and CDR2 YYNGEE.

V is TRBV7-3 and J is TRBJ1-1, with a possible D match to TRBD1 (6 bases). This CDR3 comprises 15 residues. The V end lost 1 base, the J end lost 1 base, and 10 bases lay between the germline ends. The germline CDR1 and CDR2 sequences are SGHTA and FQGTGA. The DNA of the CDR3 is TGTGCCAGCAGCTTAAACGGGGGGCCGAACACTGAAGCTTTCTTT. It encodes CASSLNGGPNTEAFF.

The V call is TRBV6-4, the J call TRBJ1-2; unclear D gene. Germline V CDR1 and CDR2: MRHNA, SNTAGT. V was trimmed by 3 bases and J by 8 bases, leaving 13 bases between them. The CDR3 has 13 amino acids. The CDR3 DNA sequence: TGTGCCAGCAGTGATAATTATCAGCGCGGCTACACCTTC. Protein product: CASSDNYQRGYTF.

The chain links TRBV7-9 to TRBJ1-6, with a weak D call TRBD1 (5 bases). Germline V gene sequence: CDR1 SEHNR, CDR2 FQNEAQ (reference sequence). This CDR3 is built from 16 residues. Between the trimmed V and J ends, which lost 3 bases and 11 bases, there was a span of 20 bases. In nucleotides, the CDR3 is TGTGCCAGCAGCTTCGGGGGAAGGGCCGTATCAGCACCCCTCCACTTT. Its protein is CASSFGGRAVSAPLHF. The variable domain in full, completed from reference TRBV7-9 and TRBJ1-6, reads DTGVSQNPRHKITKRGQNVTFRCDPISEHNRLYWYRQTLGQGPEFLTYFQNEAQLEKSRLLSDRFSAERPKGSFSTLEIQRTEQGDSAMYLCASSFGGRAVSAPLHFGNGTRLTVT.